This record covers a single TCR beta chain. Its antigen remains unidentified. No much larger clone exists at a distance of one base, and base qualities are not known. Library prep was done by the immunoSEQ multiplex PCR assay. Rearranged TCR beta chain sequences were amplified using the hsTCRB Kit according to the manufacturer's protocol. Sequencing of TCRB libraries was carried out on an Illumina MiSeq. Per the original workflow: The kit vendor's proprietary platform handled demultiplexing, trimming and gene mapping. Imported from immuneACCESS, the table was reduced by TCRdb to in-frame sequences with V and J called. These copies leave out some clones; in studies compared against another copy, an unresolved V gene accounts for under half, and the cause of the remainder is not known. V, J and clone size were drawn from that table, and D and trimming were deduced from the DNA. A total of about 68,000 clones appear in this sample, 79% of them only once. In total, the top ten clones hold 8.2% of the sample.

The data were obtained in a study of a mutant IDH1 vaccine in newly diagnosed glioma (dated by TCRdb to the early 2020s). Looking at the study overall: Of the 30 or so patients who were treated, about 60% were male and about 40% were female, and the mean age was approximately 40 years. Before enrollment, most patients had been given radiochemotherapy with temozolomide as standard therapy, while the rest had received either radiotherapy alone or temozolomide alone. Peripheral blood was drawn at six visits: V03 (baseline), V05, V07, V10, V12 and V13. Longitudinal TCRB deep sequencing was performed for about 25 treated patients wherever samples were available for exploratory analyses.

The time point label here, explained by the study, means: baseline, week 1 (first vaccination visit). The meaning of the sample's treatment or condition label: pre-vaccination baseline after standard-of-care therapy. The donors had newly diagnosed IDH1-mutant astrocytomas of WHO grade 3 or 4 that showed loss of nuclear ATRX. The samples were drawn from NOA16, a multicentre, single-arm, open-label phase I trial in Germany that tested a mutant IDH1 peptide vaccine in humans for the first time. For immunogenicity testing, the blood drawn at visit V03 was used as the baseline sample. Genomic DNA for TCRB sequencing was extracted from EDTA blood using the DNeasy Blood and Tissue Kit. General conclusions and limits of the study: Pseudoprogression seemed to be unrelated to changes in the top peripheral T cell clonotypes found by TCRB sequencing. It was noted by the authors that analyses of patient blood samples could not be reproduced owing to sample limitations. Selection of PBMC samples for TCRB deep sequencing was based on availability. Immune responses induced by the vaccine were seen in approximately 93% of patients across multiple MHC alleles.

The junction shows trimming of 5 bases on V and 0 bases on J, and the gene matches do not reach 6 bases of it. The germline V gene specifies SGHTA as CDR1 and FQGNSA as CDR2. From its cysteine to its phenylalanine, the CDR3 spans 15 amino acids. Only the CDR3 portion is preserved as DNA: 45 bases, with reading frame beginning at the first base. The sequence was obtained from a man aged 50 to 59 with glioma. The sequence is built from TRBV7-2 and TRBJ1-1; 7 central bases correspond to TRBD1. The starting material was PBMCs, obtained from a glioma patient treated with radiotherapy, temozolomide or both. The base sequence is TGTGCCAGCAGCGTGGCAGGGGGTCTGAACACTGAAGCTTTCTTT. This translates into CASSVAGGLNTEAFF.